The T cell receptor beta chain under discussion was sequenced for a study of T cell changes during pregnancy in multiple sclerosis. Assay: immunoSEQ multiplex PCR; the TCRdb copy retains only in-frame clones and omits some. This table holds some 40,000 clones, less than 90% found once. This CDR3 is built from 15 residues. Germline lookup yields CDR1 SGHVS and CDR2 FQNEAQ. The V gene lost 5 bases and the J gene lost 0 bases, with 13 bases spanning the gap. The TCR was taken from a female donor with multiple sclerosis, enrolled in a pregnancy study. The chain couples TRBV7-8 to TRBJ1-1; possible D gene TRBD1, 5 bases. The sample here was CD4+ T cells from peripheral blood mononuclear cells, taken in the first trimester of pregnancy. The CDR3 sequence: CASSRRGGVNTEAFF. The CDR3 region has the DNA TGTGCCAGCAGCCGCCGGGGGGGGGTGAACACTGAAGCTTTCTTT.